Here is one T cell receptor (beta chain) with its context. This record comes from a study of blood T cell repertoires in COVID-19. The germline CDR1 and CDR2 sequences are SQVTM and ANQGSEA. The CDR3 is 14 amino acids. V was clipped by 7 bases and J by 8 bases; unmatched bases: 15. Here immunoSEQ multiplex PCR was the method, and the copy in TCRdb shows in-frame clones only, minus some. This table holds around 45,000 clones, roughly 80% found once. The source is a woman of 80 years or more with acute or convalescent COVID-19. Sample: peripheral blood. The genes are TRBV29-1 and TRBJ1-2; 8 bases match TRBD1. The CDR3 sequence is CSAPVQGAPEGYTF. The DNA of the CDR3 is TGCAGCGCTCCTGTGCAGGGGGCGCCGGAAGGCTACACCTTC.